This T cell receptor beta chain was recorded in a study of OX40 agonist ivuxolimab in advanced cancers. Anyone with autoimmune disease history or systemic immunosuppression was excluded. Findings and limits, study-wide: Several nonresponders also turned out to have low normalized T-cell clonal expansion.

V was clipped by 8 bases and J by 3 bases; unmatched bases: 6. The CDR3 length is 14 residues. Germline V gene sequence: CDR1 MDHEN, CDR2 SYDVKM. Assay used: immunoSEQ multiplex PCR; TCRdb lists only in-frame clones, some missing. The table has approximately 12,000 clones, around 82% seen once. Concerning this clone: Its specificity is not known.

The receptor comes from an adult with an advanced solid tumor such as melanoma, head and neck, liver or kidney cancer. This rearrangement joins TRBV28 to TRBJ2-7, with TRBD2 identical over 11 bases. The sample was CD4+ or CD8+ T cells sorted from blood, taken in a trial of the OX40 agonist ivuxolimab. CDR3 DNA: TGTGCCAGCGCGGGACTAGCGGAAATCTACGAGCAGTACTTC. It is translated as CASAGLAEIYEQYF.